Shown below are 32 T cell receptor beta chains from a single sample sequenced in a study of regulatory T cells in long-lasting Graves disease. Time point defined: newly diagnosed GD, antithyroid drugs for less than 3 months. RNA from PBMCs was the source of the TCR library. The authors built TCR beta libraries using iRepertoire HTBI primers and Arm-PCR of CDR3 regions. One entry per CDR3 protein results from TCRdb running MiXCR on the multiplex PCR reads. The sample holds approximately 250,000 distinct CDR3 sequences, around 16% seen once. This specimen was peripheral blood mononuclear cells (PBMCs), taken at new diagnosis, from a patient treated with antithyroid drugs. The source of these receptors is a female donor with Graves disease.

Details on this clonotype: A single base is all that separates this from a far larger clone, so a read error is likely. The rearrangement joins TRBV24-1 to TRBJ2-7, with 8 bases identical to TRBD1. Germline values: CDR1 KGHDR, CDR2 SFDVKD. Trimming took 7 bases from V and 7 from J; bases not matched to a gene: 14. The CDR3 sequence is 15 residues long. The CDR3 nucleotides read TGTGCCACCAGCCGACAGGGGAGCGCCTACAATGAGCAGTACTTC. Its translation is CATSRQGSAYNEQYF.

There are a few counts of this clonotype. This chain joins TRBV3-1 and TRBJ1-3, with a possible D match to TRBD1 (5 bases). In germline, CDR1 is LGHDT, CDR2 YNNKEL (reference sequence). Between the trimmed V and J ends, which lost 0 bases and 1 base, there was a span of 7 bases. The CDR3 runs to 15 residues. The CDR3 DNA follows: TGTGCCAGCAGCCAAGAATGGGGGTCTGGAAACACCATATATTTT. Residues: CASSQEWGSGNTIYF.

This clonotype was recorded at least ten times. The rearrangement links TRBV11-3 to TRBJ2-7; TRBD2 matches 9 bases. The CDR3 loop spans 18 amino acids. With V trimmed by 5 bases and J by 1 base, 15 bases remained unmatched. Germline CDR1 is SGHNT and CDR2 is YENEEA. CDR3 DNA sequence: TGTGCCAGCAGCCCCGGGACGAAGAGTAGCGGGAGATCCTACGAGCAGTACTTC. Encoded protein: CASSPGTKSSGRSYEQYF.

This clonotype occurred many times. This chain uses TRBV6-1 with TRBJ1-2; D is ambiguous. Germline V lookup: CDR1 MNHNS, CDR2 SASEGT. Trimming took 6 bases from V and 0 from J, leaving 11 bases between them. CDR3 length equals 14 residues. For the CDR3, the DNA is TGTGCCAGCAGCCGTGACAAATCTAACTATGGCTACACCTTC. It codes for CASSRDKSNYGYTF.

This clonotype was seen ten or more times. The chain is built from TRBV19 and TRBJ1-1; 7 nucleotides agree with TRBD1. Trimming at V came to 7 bases and at J to 5 bases, leaving 13 bases not matched to a gene. CDR1 LNHDA and CDR2 SQIVND come from the germline V gene (reference sequence). This CDR3 region has 15 residues. The CDR3 DNA sequence: TGTGCCAGTAAGGTCGTCGAAGGGGGCGCGACTGAAGCTTTCTTT. Its translation: CASKVVEGGATEAFF.

About this clonotype: A much larger clone sits a single nucleotide away, making a read error possible. The J gene is TRBJ1-2, the V gene TRBV11-2, with D maybe TRBD1 (5 bases). The CDR3 covers 13 residues. Germline V gene sequence: CDR1 SGHAT, CDR2 FQNNGV. Trimming took 3 bases from V and 4 from J, leaving 9 bases between them. CDR3 in amino acids: CASSLSRAYGYTF. In DNA, the CDR3 is TGTGCCAGCAGCTTGTCCAGGGCCTATGGCTACACCTTC.

This clonotype qualifies as medium-sized. The rearrangement joins TRBV11-2 to TRBJ1-2; D is perhaps TRBD1 (6 bases). CDR3 size: 15 residues. The germline V gene has CDR1 SGHAT and CDR2 FQNNGV. Trimming took off 1 base at V and 3 bases at J, with 12 bases between the two ends. The CDR3, as DNA: TGTGCCAGCAGCTTAGCAGGGGCCGATCACTATGGCTACACCTTC. Translation gives CASSLAGADHYGYTF. The whole variable domain, remainder taken from reference TRBV11-2 and TRBJ1-2, is EAGVAQSPRYKIIEKRQSVAFWCNPISGHATLYWYQQILGQGPKLLIQFQNNGVVDDSQLPKDRFSAERLKGVDSTLKIQPAKLEDSAVYLCASSLAGADHYGYTFGSGTRLTVV.

The table lists this clonotype with a few counts. J is TRBJ2-5 and V is TRBV7-6, with 10 positions matching TRBD2. V trimming: 3 bases; J trimming: 3 bases; junction bases outside the gene matches: 7. CDR1 is SGHVS and CDR2 is FNYEAQ in the germline V gene. The CDR3 covers 16 residues. CDR3 DNA: TGTGCCAGCAGCTTTCTAGCGGGAGTCGAGGAAGAGACCCAGTACTTC. Protein product: CASSFLAGVEEETQYF.

The chain couples TRBV27 to TRBJ2-3, with D possibly TRBD2 on 5 matching bases. CDR1 MNHEY and CDR2 SMNVEV come from the germline V gene (reference sequence). The CDR3 sequence is 14 residues long. With 10 bases removed from V and 0 bases from J, the gap between germline ends came to 14 bases. CDR3 in DNA: TGTGCCACCGCCCGCAGCGGTAGCACAGATACGCAGTATTTT. Its translation: CATARSGSTDTQYF.

This clonotype was observed a few times. DNA of the CDR3: TGTGCCAGCAGCTCCGGGACTAGCGGGAACAATGAGCAGTTCTTC. This codes for CASSSGTSGNNEQFF. V and J are TRBV7-2 and TRBJ2-1, with 13 bases that match TRBD2. With 4 bases clipped from V and 5 bases from J, the junction kept 2 bases outside the gene matches. Germline loops: CDR1 SGHTA, CDR2 FQGNSA. The CDR3 is 15 amino acids.

In this sample, this clonotype turned up many times. The chain combines TRBV24-1 with TRBJ2-5, with unresolved D. The CDR3 totals 14 residues. Trimming took off 3 bases at V and 1 base at J, with 8 bases between the two ends. CDR1 is KGHDR, CDR2 SFDVKD, per germline. CDR3 in amino acids: CATSDRNSQETQYF. The CDR3 bases are TGTGCCACCAGTGATAGGAACAGCCAAGAGACCCAGTACTTC.

CDR3: CASSLIGGTETQYF. The CDR3 DNA reads TGTGCCAGCAGCTTGATAGGGGGCACGGAGACCCAGTACTTC. J is TRBJ2-5 and V is TRBV5-5; 7 bases fit TRBD1. Unmatched junction bases numbered 5, after V lost 1 base and J lost 5 bases. The CDR3 totals 14 residues. Germline CDR1 is SGHKS and CDR2 is YYEKEE (reference sequence). Complete variable domain (other parts from reference TRBV5-5 and TRBJ2-5): DAGVTQSPTHLIKTRGQQVTLRCSPISGHKSVSWYQQVLGQGPQFIFQYYEKEERGRGNFPDRFSARQFPNYSSELNVNALLLGDSALYLCASSLIGGTETQYFGPGTRLLVL.

On this clonotype itself: A read error may explain this, as a much larger clone is one base away. This chain connects TRBV10-2 to TRBJ1-5; 8 bases align to TRBD1. In germline, CDR1 is WSHSY, CDR2 SAAADI. Germline trimming cut 10 bases from V and 0 bases from J; bases unmatched to any gene: 8. The CDR3 has 15 amino acids. The CDR3 here is CANRGDNYSNQPQHF. CDR3 nucleotide sequence: TGCGCCAACAGGGGGGACAACTATAGCAATCAGCCCCAGCATTTT.

This clonotype was found many times. This sequence joins TRBV2 and TRBJ2-3, with TRBD1 identical over 7 bases. CDR1 and CDR2 from the germline V gene are SNHLY and FYNNEI. V lost 3 bases to trimming and J lost 6 bases; unmatched junction nucleotides: 3. The CDR3 is 13 residues long. This CDR3 reads CASSEGQSDTQYF. The CDR3 bases are TGTGCCAGCAGTGAGGGACAGTCCGATACGCAGTATTTT.

This clonotype showed up many times. The chain has TRBV9 and TRBJ1-1, with D unresolved. Trimming stripped 7 bases from V and 0 bases from J, with 13 bases between. The CDR3 runs 14 residues. Looked up from germline, CDR1 is SGDLS and CDR2 is YYNGEE. CDR3 sequence (DNA): TGTGCCAGCCGTCGAGGCACGATGAACACTGAAGCTTTCTTT. This translates into CASRRGTMNTEAFF.

The V call is TRBV11-2, the J call TRBJ2-1, with D tentatively TRBD1 (6 bases). With 4 bases removed from V and 6 bases from J, the gap between germline ends came to 13 bases. The CDR3 has 14 residues. Germline V gene data show CDR1 as SGHAT and CDR2 as FQNNGV. CDR3 residues: CASSWGRRANEQFF. CDR3 DNA sequence: TGTGCCAGCAGCTGGGGGCGCAGGGCCAATGAGCAGTTCTTC. Filled out from reference TRBV11-2 and TRBJ2-1, the complete variable domain reads EAGVAQSPRYKIIEKRQSVAFWCNPISGHATLYWYQQILGQGPKLLIQFQNNGVVDDSQLPKDRFSAERLKGVDSTLKIQPAKLEDSAVYLCASSWGRRANEQFFGPGTRLTVL.

This clonotype was detected many times. The chain has TRBV6-1 and TRBJ1-2; D is unresolved. V lost 8 bases and J 8 bases, leaving 9 bases between the germline ends. Germline V gene data show CDR1 as MNHNS and CDR2 as SASEGT. This CDR3 region has 10 residues. CDR3 loop: CASGSGGYTF. The CDR3 nucleotides are TGTGCCAGCGGGTCGGGGGGCTACACCTTC.

This clonotype was seen more than once but under ten times. The chain combines TRBV4-2 with TRBJ1-1; 9 positions agree with TRBD1. V was clipped by 1 base and J by 5 bases; unmatched bases: 2. Germline V lookup: CDR1 LGHNA, CDR2 YNFKEQ. This CDR3 has 14 amino acids. The CDR3 is CASSQGDRATEAFF. The CDR3 DNA sequence: TGTGCCAGCAGCCAAGGGGACAGGGCAACTGAAGCTTTCTTT.

This clonotype was counted at least ten times. The gene calls are TRBV19 and TRBJ2-1, with 12 bases that match TRBD2. The CDR3 is 17 residues long. Germline CDR1 reads LNHDA; CDR2 reads SQIVND (reference sequence). V was clipped by 0 bases and J by 6 bases; unmatched bases: 6. The CDR3 loop is CASSIDPTSGSRNEQFF. CDR3 sequence (DNA): TGTGCCAGTAGTATAGATCCGACTAGCGGGAGCCGCAATGAGCAGTTCTTC.

This clonotype was seen many times. V usage is TRBV11-2 and J usage is TRBJ2-1; the D is unclear. The V end was cut by 1 base, the J end by 8 bases, with 15 bases between. CDR3 size: 15 residues. In germline, CDR1 is SGHAT, CDR2 FQNNGV. CDR3 amino acids: CASSLAGDLIDEQFF. The CDR3 DNA is TGTGCCAGCAGCTTAGCAGGTGATCTCATCGATGAGCAGTTCTTC.

V is TRBV28 and J is TRBJ2-7; tentatively, D is TRBD1 (5 bases). Germline CDR1 is MDHEN and CDR2 is SYDVKM. Trimming stripped 5 bases from V and 5 bases from J, with 10 bases between. The length of the CDR3 is 12 residues. The chain's CDR3 is CASSQTVDEQYF. Here the CDR3 DNA reads TGTGCCAGCAGTCAGACAGTTGACGAGCAGTACTTC.

This clonotype occurred many times. The CDR3 loop is CASSLGQGAWEQYF. The CDR3 nucleotides read TGTGCCAGCAGCTTGGGGCAGGGGGCGTGGGAGCAGTACTTC. The chain combines TRBV7-2 with TRBJ2-7; 8 bases match TRBD1. The CDR3 is 14 amino acids. CDR1 is SGHTA and CDR2 is FQGNSA in the germline V gene. V shed 3 bases and J 7 bases; nucleotides not matched to a gene: 8.

This clonotype was seen many times. The chain employs TRBV5-1 and TRBJ2-2; 10 nucleotides line up with TRBD2. The V segment lost 4 bases and the J segment 5 bases; nucleotides outside the gene matches: 8. The germline V gene has CDR1 SGHRS and CDR2 YFSETQ. The CDR3 is 16 residues long. This chain's CDR3 is CASSLASGSGTGELFF. DNA of the CDR3: TGCGCCAGCAGCCTAGCTAGCGGGAGCGGGACCGGGGAGCTGTTTTTT.

This clonotype was found once. V and J are TRBV10-3 and TRBJ2-3; TRBD2 matches 7 bases. Per the germline V gene, CDR1 is ENHRY and CDR2 is SYGVKD. This CDR3 has 18 residues. With V trimmed by 2 bases and J by 1 base, 12 bases remained unmatched. The CDR3 sequence: CAISEGGTNGSGTDTQYF. CDR3 DNA sequence: TGTGCCATCAGTGAGGGAGGGACTAACGGGAGCGGCACAGATACGCAGTATTTT.

The rearrangement uses TRBV20-1 and TRBJ1-5; D not resolved. Looked up from germline, CDR1 is DFQATT and CDR2 is SNEGSKA (reference sequence). The CDR3 loop spans 14 amino acids. V lost 1 base to trimming and J lost 2 bases, with 9 bases between them. The chain's CDR3 is CSARADTRNQPQHF. The DNA of the CDR3 is TGCAGTGCTAGAGCAGACACCCGCAATCAGCCCCAGCATTTT.

The rearrangement uses TRBV2 and TRBJ2-2; D is unresolved. The V gene's germline CDR1 is SNHLY and CDR2 FYNNEI. Trimming took 2 bases from V and 5 from J, leaving 12 bases between them. The CDR3 totals 15 residues. DNA for the CDR3: TGTGCCAGCAGTGAAATGGAAACCGGGACCGGGGAGCTGTTTTTT. Residues: CASSEMETGTGELFF.

This clonotype was seen ten or more times. The rearrangement uses TRBV27 and TRBJ2-1, with TRBD1 matching 7 bases. The germline gives CDR1 MNHEY, CDR2 SMNVEV (reference sequence). Trimming cost V 6 bases and J 0 bases; bases outside gene matches: 5. The CDR3 runs to 15 residues. The CDR3 loop reads CASSPQGSSYNEQFF. CDR3 nucleotides: TGTGCCAGCAGCCCACAGGGGAGCTCCTACAATGAGCAGTTCTTC.

This chain links TRBV2 with TRBJ2-7, with TRBD1 matching 9 bases. The V and J ends lost 6 bases and 4 bases, in that order; junction bases with no gene match: 7. Germline V gives CDR1 SNHLY, CDR2 FYNNEI. This CDR3 comprises 14 residues. CDR3 bases: TGTGCCAGCAGGGGGGGGACAGGGAGATACGAGCAGTACTTC. It is translated as CASRGGTGRYEQYF.

This clonotype was recorded at least ten times. This chain uses TRBV4-1 with TRBJ2-5; 8 bases line up with TRBD1. This CDR3 comprises 14 residues. Germline trimming cut 0 bases from V and 5 bases from J; bases unmatched to any gene: 2. Looked up from germline, CDR1 is MGHRA and CDR2 is YSYEKL. CDR3 in amino acids: CASSQDRGRETQYF. CDR3 sequence (DNA): TGCGCCAGCAGCCAAGACAGGGGGCGTGAGACCCAGTACTTC.

This clonotype was found many times. This chain connects TRBV29-1 to TRBJ1-5; 12 positions match TRBD1. Germline assignment: CDR1 SQVTM and CDR2 ANQGSEA. Trimming cost V 6 bases and J 7 bases; bases outside gene matches: 4. The CDR3 covers 13 residues. This CDR3 is CSVGTGGRQPQHF. The CDR3, as DNA: TGCAGCGTCGGGACAGGGGGCCGGCAGCCCCAGCATTTT.

In the case of this clonotype: As the CDR3 is not closed by the conserved phenylalanine or tryptophan, this likely results from a read error. The chain employs TRBV2 and TRBJ1-1, with D possibly matching TRBD1 (6 bases). Germline V lookup: CDR1 SNHLY, CDR2 FYNNEI. The CDR3 contains 13 residues. The CDR3 loop reads CARSPGAGTEAFS. As DNA, the CDR3 is TGTGCACGTAGTCCGGGGGCGGGCACTGAAGCTTTCTCT.

This clonotype turned up a few times. DNA for the CDR3: TGTGCCAGCAACGAGAATCTTCTGACGTCCGGGGAGCTGTTTTTT. This gives the protein CASNENLLTSGELFF. V and J are TRBV28 and TRBJ2-2; D not certain. Germline V gene sequence: CDR1 MDHEN, CDR2 SYDVKM. The CDR3 length is 15 residues. The V gene lost 7 bases and the J gene lost 6 bases, with 18 bases spanning the gap.